This TCR beta chain was captured in a study of CD8 T cells in ankylosing spondylitis. The authors made TCR beta libraries by quantitative 5'-RACE with molecular barcodes. TCRdb used MiXCR to reprocess the 5' RACE reads, holding one entry per CDR3 protein. The table includes roughly 670,000 distinct CDR3 sequences, 19% detected once. Study-wide results and caveats: Both synovial fluid and blood in reactive arthritis had previously been reported to carry some motif variants. About 8 highly homologous variants made up a TCR beta motif, and this motif appeared characteristic of ankylosing spondylitis blood. Disease-linked clones were found to be CD8+ and relatively rare in peripheral blood. Significantly higher representation of disease-linked clones was reported for matched ankylosing spondylitis synovial fluid.

This clonotype has more than one count but fewer than ten. Its specificity is not known. Trimming shortened V by 0 bases and J by 4 bases, and 13 bases separated the two germline ends. CDR1 and CDR2 (germline): LGHNA, YNFKEQ. This CDR3 region has 15 residues. This sequence originates from a male donor with ankylosing spondylitis. The specimen sequenced was blood, either unsorted or a sorted T cell fraction (not recorded which). This chain links TRBV4-2 with TRBJ2-7; D not certain. The CDR3 protein is CASSQDGDFWYEQYF. The DNA for the CDR3 is TGTGCCAGCAGCCAAGATGGCGATTTTTGGTACGAGCAGTACTTC.